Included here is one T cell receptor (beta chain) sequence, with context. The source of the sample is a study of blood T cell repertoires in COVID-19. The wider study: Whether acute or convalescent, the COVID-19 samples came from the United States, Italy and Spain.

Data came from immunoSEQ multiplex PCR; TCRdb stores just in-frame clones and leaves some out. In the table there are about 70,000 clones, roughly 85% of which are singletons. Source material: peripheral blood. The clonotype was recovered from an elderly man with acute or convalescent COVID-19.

This CDR3 is CASSPLGTDSNGYTF. CDR3 coding DNA: TGTGCCAGCTCACCCTTAGGGACAGATTCGAATGGCTACACCTTC. The chain employs TRBV18 and TRBJ1-2, with 7 bases aligning to TRBD1. Germline V gives CDR1 KGHSH, CDR2 LQKENI. This CDR3 has 15 residues. V was clipped by 3 bases and J by 6 bases; unmatched bases: 10.